This TCR beta chain was documented in a study of T cell responses to AZD1222 COVID-19 vaccine. Across the study: Second doses at about 4 or about 12 weeks were pooled.

The method was immunoSEQ multiplex PCR; TCRdb's version includes in-frame clones alone and lacks a portion of them. The data show about 140,000 clones, with about 91% seen just once and roughly 3.1% held by the top ten. Notes on the study in general: Clonal diversity was possibly underestimated, and white British individuals and females predominated among donors.

As concerns this clone: Antigen unknown.

This specimen consisted of peripheral blood, obtained on day 0 of AZD1222 vaccination. The source is an adult in good health.

This CDR3 reads CASSQASGTSTDTQYF. CDR3 nucleotides: TGCGCCAGCAGCCAAGCTTCCGGGACTAGCACAGATACGCAGTATTTT. The chain is built from TRBV4-1 and TRBJ2-3; the D gene is possibly TRBD2 (6 bases). Germline V CDR1 and CDR2: MGHRA, YSYEKL. Between the trimmed V and J ends, which lost 1 base and 0 bases, there was a span of 11 bases. The CDR3 is 16 residues long.